This record covers a single T cell receptor (beta chain). This entry is derived from a study of blood T cell repertoires in COVID-19. The protocol was immunoSEQ multiplex PCR, while the TCRdb copy is restricted to in-frame clones and leaves out a portion. The data hold about 46,000 clones, with about 85% observed a single time. Participant reports of clinical history set cohort assignment. Among Cohort 3 donors, those recovered had two negative PCRs, clearance, or symptom resolution. The CDR3 contains 15 residues. CDR1 MNHNS and CDR2 SASEGT come from the germline V gene. J gave up 8 bases and V 6 bases, and 7 bases lay outside the gene matches.

The specimen was PBMCs or T cells enriched from blood (not recorded which). This sequence was found in a woman between 45 and 65 years old who had recovered from COVID-19. This chain connects TRBV6-1 to TRBJ2-1; TRBD2 aligns across 13 bases. CDR3: CASREGLAGNHEQFF. CDR3 DNA: TGTGCCAGCAGGGAGGGACTAGCGGGAAACCATGAGCAGTTCTTC.